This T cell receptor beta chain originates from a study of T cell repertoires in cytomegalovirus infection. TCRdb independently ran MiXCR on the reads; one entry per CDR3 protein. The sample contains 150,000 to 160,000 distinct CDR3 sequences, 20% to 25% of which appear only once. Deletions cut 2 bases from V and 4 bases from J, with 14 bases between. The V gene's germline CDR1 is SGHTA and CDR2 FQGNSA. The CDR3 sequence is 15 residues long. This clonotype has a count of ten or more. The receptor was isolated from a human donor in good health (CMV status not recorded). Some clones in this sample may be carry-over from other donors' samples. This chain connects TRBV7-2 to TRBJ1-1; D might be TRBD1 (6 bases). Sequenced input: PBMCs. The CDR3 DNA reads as TGTGCCAGCAGCTTAAGAACAGGGTCGGGCACTGAAGCTTTCTTT. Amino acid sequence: CASSLRTGSGTEAFF.